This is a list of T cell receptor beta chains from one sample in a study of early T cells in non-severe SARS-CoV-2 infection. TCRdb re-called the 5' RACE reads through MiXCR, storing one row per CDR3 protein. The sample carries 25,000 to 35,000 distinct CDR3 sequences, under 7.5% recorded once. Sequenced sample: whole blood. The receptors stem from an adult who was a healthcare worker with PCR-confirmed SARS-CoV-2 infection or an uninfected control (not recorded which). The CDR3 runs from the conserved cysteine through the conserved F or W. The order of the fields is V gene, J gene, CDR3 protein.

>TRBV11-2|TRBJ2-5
CASSFRPGQLQETQYF
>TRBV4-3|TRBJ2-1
CASSRYGLAGGQFEQFF
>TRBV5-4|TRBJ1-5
CASSSGDRTSNQPQHF
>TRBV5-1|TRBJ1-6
CASGKMDNSPLHF
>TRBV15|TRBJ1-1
CATSSRQQPMTEAFF
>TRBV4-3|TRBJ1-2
CASSQSTEANYGYTF
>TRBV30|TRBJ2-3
CAWGQLAVGADTQYF
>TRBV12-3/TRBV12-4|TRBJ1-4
CASSLDSSNEKLFF
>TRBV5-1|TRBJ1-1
CASSLGFGETEAFF
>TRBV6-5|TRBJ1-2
CASSYYDRGPYGYTF
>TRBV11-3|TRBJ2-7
CASSPSSYEQYF
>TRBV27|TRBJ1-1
CASRWTGQGYEAFF
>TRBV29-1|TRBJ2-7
CSVESGASYEQYF
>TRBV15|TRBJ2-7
CATSRVAGEQYF
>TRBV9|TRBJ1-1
CASSVGPRQETEAFF
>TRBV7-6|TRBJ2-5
CASSLTTAGQETQYF
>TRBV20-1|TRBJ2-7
CSAGRDYTYEQYF
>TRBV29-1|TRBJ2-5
CSVAPGGIQETQYF
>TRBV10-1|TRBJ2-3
CASSEYSGGKDTQYF
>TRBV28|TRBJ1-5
CASSFATGGGGQPQHF
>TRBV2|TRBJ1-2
CASRVEQGANYGYTF
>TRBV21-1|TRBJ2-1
CASSNAPGSYNEQFF
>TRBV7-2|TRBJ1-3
CASSPQYGNTIYF
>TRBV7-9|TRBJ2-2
CASSLALDFTGELFF
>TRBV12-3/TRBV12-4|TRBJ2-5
CASSLVETQYF
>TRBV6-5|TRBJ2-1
CASVSRLAGGPDEQFF
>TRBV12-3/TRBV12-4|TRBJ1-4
CASSGQMEEKLFF
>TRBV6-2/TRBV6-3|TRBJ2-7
CASSPVIYEQYF
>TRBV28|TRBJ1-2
CASTLGGARGYTF